These 14 T cell receptor beta chains were all obtained from the same sample, sequenced in a study of neurological immune-mediated disorders. TCRdb re-called the 5' RACE reads through MiXCR, storing one row per CDR3 protein. The repertoire consists of approximately 40,000 distinct CDR3 sequences, with roughly a fifth occurring once and the leading ten covering approximately 4.3%. Time point denoted: technical triplicate 3. The sequenced sample was PBMCs. All receptors derive from a man in his sixties with HTLV-1-associated myelopathy (HAM/TSP).

This clonotype was recorded many times. The V and J genes are TRBV5-1 and TRBJ2-3; TRBD1 might be the D (5 bases). CDR1 is SGHRS, CDR2 YFSETQ, per germline. The CDR3 runs to 14 residues. V lost 4 bases to trimming and J lost 3 bases, with 12 bases between them. This CDR3 is CASSTLGRTDTQYF. The CDR3 region has the DNA TGCGCCAGCAGCACCTTGGGGCGGACAGATACGCAGTATTTT.

This clonotype has ten or more counts. The chain carries TRBV10-3 and TRBJ2-1, with a tentative D call TRBD1 (5 bases). CDR1 is ENHRY and CDR2 is SYGVKD in the germline V gene. Trimming stripped 3 bases from V and 10 bases from J, with 13 bases between. The CDR3 loop spans 13 amino acids. In DNA form, the CDR3 reads TGTGCCATCAGTGATACCCAGGGTGGAGAGCAGTTCTTC. Encoded protein: CAISDTQGGEQFF.

This clonotype was seen repeatedly, ten times or more. This chain links TRBV7-2 with TRBJ2-7; D gene unclear. CDR3 length equals 15 residues. The germline CDR1 and CDR2 sequences are SGHTA and FQGNSA. Trimming pared 0 bases from V and 2 bases from J, leaving 11 bases between. The CDR3 DNA reads as TGTGCCAGCAGCTTAGCGGACCAGCTCGCCTACGAGCAGTACTTC. Residues: CASSLADQLAYEQYF. Full variable domain (rest looked up from reference TRBV7-2 and TRBJ2-7): GAGVSQSPSNKVTEKGKDVELRCDPISGHTALYWYRQSLGQGLEFLIYFQGNSAPDKSGLPSDRFSAERTGGSVSTLTIQRTQQEDSAVYLCASSLADQLAYEQYFGPGTRLTVT.

The sample holds many counts of this clonotype. The CDR3 is CSARDPEAEQYF. The CDR3 nucleotides read TGCAGTGCTAGAGATCCCGAAGCCGAGCAGTACTTC. The chain employs TRBV20-1 and TRBJ2-7, with D hard to call. The CDR3 is 12 amino acids. Germline CDR1 reads DFQATT; CDR2 reads SNEGSKA (reference sequence). Trimming pared 0 bases from V and 6 bases from J, leaving 9 bases between.

The chain uses TRBV18 and TRBJ2-1; D is uncertain. CDR3 size: 13 residues. V was cut by 6 bases and J by 9 bases, with 15 bases left in between. Germline assignment: CDR1 KGHSH and CDR2 LQKENI. CDR3 sequence reads: CASSPLRSGEQFF. The CDR3 nucleotides are TGTGCCAGCTCCCCTCTCCGGAGTGGTGAGCAGTTCTTC.

This clonotype was detected many times. The rearrangement joins TRBV20-1 to TRBJ2-3, with 7 bases lining up with TRBD1. Germline loops: CDR1 DFQATT, CDR2 SNEGSKA (reference sequence). With V trimmed by 5 bases and J by 6 bases, 8 bases remained unmatched. This CDR3 is built from 13 residues. The DNA of the CDR3 is TGCAGTGCTCGGGACAGACCCCCGGATACGCAGTATTTT. Translation gives CSARDRPPDTQYF.

In this sample, this clonotype turned up many times. The CDR3 here is CASSLGTGIDNTF. DNA of the CDR3: TGCGCCAGCAGCCTCGGGACAGGGATTGATAACACCTTC. V usage is TRBV5-1 and J usage is TRBJ1-2; TRBD1 agrees at 9 bases. Germline assignment: CDR1 SGHRS and CDR2 YFSETQ. CDR3 length: 13 residues. V shed 4 bases, J shed 12 bases, and the junction held 10 bases outside the gene matches.

In this sample, this clonotype turned up many times. The chain joins TRBV5-1 to TRBJ1-1; 8 bases match TRBD1. The germline gives CDR1 SGHRS, CDR2 YFSETQ. Germline trimming cut 2 bases from V and 4 bases from J; bases unmatched to any gene: 4. The CDR3 length is 14 residues. This CDR3 is CASSLGTGGTEAFF. In DNA form, the CDR3 reads TGCGCCAGCAGCTTAGGCACAGGGGGCACTGAAGCTTTCTTT.

The genes are TRBV18 and TRBJ1-5; D is undetermined. The CDR3 covers 13 residues. The germline V and J ends were trimmed by 3 bases and 9 bases, with 12 bases remaining between them. From germline, CDR1 is KGHSH and CDR2 LQKENI. For the CDR3, the DNA is TGTGCCAGCTCACCGTCCGATTCCCGGCCCCAGCATTTT. Translated: CASSPSDSRPQHF. Looking up the rest from reference TRBV18 and TRBJ1-5 gives the full variable domain: NAGVMQNPRHLVRRRGQEARLRCSPMKGHSHVYWYRQLPEEGLKFMVYLQKENIIDESGMPKERFSAEFPKEGPSILRIQQVVRGDSAAYFCASSPSDSRPQHFGDGTRLSIL.

This clonotype has at least ten counts. V usage is TRBV6-5 and J usage is TRBJ2-6, with 12 nucleotides matching TRBD2. After removal of 6 bases from V and 4 bases from J, the junction contained 4 bases not matched to a gene. The CDR3 length is 16 residues. Germline lookup yields CDR1 MNHEY and CDR2 SVGAGI. For the CDR3, the DNA is TGTGCCAGCAGAAGGACTAGCGGGACCGGGGCCAACGTCCTGACTTTC. Residues: CASRRTSGTGANVLTF.

V and J are TRBV7-2 and TRBJ1-6, with D uncertain. V dropped 0 bases and J dropped 6 bases, with 9 bases sitting between them. Germline CDR1 and CDR2: SGHTA and FQGNSA. The CDR3 is 15 amino acids. The CDR3 nucleotides read TGTGCCAGCAGCTTAGCTTCCCAGACTAATTCACCCCTCCACTTT. It is translated as CASSLASQTNSPLHF.

This clonotype was counted at least ten times. This rearrangement joins TRBV7-3 to TRBJ2-1; 10 bases match TRBD1. Germline V gene sequence: CDR1 SGHTA, CDR2 FQGTGA. Trimming removed 1 base from V and 6 bases from J; junction bases left unmatched: 6. This CDR3 has 16 residues. CDR3 nucleotide sequence: TGTGCCAGCAGCTTAAACGACAGGGGGCGTATCAATGAGCAGTTCTTC. This gives the protein CASSLNDRGRINEQFF.

This clonotype was seen at least ten times. The genes are TRBV3-1 and TRBJ1-1, with D possibly being TRBD1 (5 bases). Trimming took 0 bases from V and 4 from J, leaving 18 bases between them. The germline CDR1 and CDR2 sequences are LGHDT and YNNKEL (reference sequence). CDR3 length: 17 amino acids. The DNA of the CDR3 is TGTGCCAGCAGCCAAGAGTTGGGACTAAGATATGGCACTGAAGCTTTCTTT. Translation: CASSQELGLRYGTEAFF.

This clonotype was observed many times. The V gene is TRBV5-1, the J gene TRBJ2-1; TRBD1 matches at 10 bases. The germline CDR1 and CDR2 sequences are SGHRS and YFSETQ. The V and J ends lost 3 bases and 4 bases, in that order; junction bases with no gene match: 10. The CDR3 extends over 17 amino acids. CDR3 amino acids: CASSYYSRTGGYNEQFF. The CDR3 DNA reads as TGCGCCAGCAGCTACTATAGTAGGACAGGGGGATACAATGAGCAGTTCTTC.